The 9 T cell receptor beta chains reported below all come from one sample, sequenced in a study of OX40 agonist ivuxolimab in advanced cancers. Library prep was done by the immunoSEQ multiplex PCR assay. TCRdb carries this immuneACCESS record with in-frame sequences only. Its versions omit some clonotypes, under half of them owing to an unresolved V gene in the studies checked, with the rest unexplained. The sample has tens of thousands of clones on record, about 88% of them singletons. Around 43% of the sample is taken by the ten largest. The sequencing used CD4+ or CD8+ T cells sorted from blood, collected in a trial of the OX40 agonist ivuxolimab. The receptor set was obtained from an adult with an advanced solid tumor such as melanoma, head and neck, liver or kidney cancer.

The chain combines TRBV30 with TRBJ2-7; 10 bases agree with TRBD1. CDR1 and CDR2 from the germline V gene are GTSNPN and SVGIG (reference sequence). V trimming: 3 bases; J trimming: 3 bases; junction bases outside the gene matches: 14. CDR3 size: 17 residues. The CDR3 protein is CAWSEEGQGILGYEQYF. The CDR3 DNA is TGTGCCTGGAGCGAGGAGGGACAGGGGATTTTAGGCTACGAGCAGTACTTC.

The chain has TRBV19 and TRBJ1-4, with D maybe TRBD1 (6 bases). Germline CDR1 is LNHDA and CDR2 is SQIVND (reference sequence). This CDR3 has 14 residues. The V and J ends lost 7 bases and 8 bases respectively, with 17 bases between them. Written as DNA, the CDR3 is TGTGCCAGTATCCCTCCAGGGGAGGAGGAAAAACTGTTTTTT. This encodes CASIPPGEEEKLFF.

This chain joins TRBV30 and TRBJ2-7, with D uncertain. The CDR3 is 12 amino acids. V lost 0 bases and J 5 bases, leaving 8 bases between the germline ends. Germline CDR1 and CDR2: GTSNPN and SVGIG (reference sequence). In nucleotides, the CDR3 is TGTGCCTGGAGTGTATCGGCAGACGAGCAGTACTTC. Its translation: CAWSVSADEQYF. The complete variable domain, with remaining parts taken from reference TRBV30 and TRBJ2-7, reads SQTIHQWPATLVQPVGSPLSLECTVEGTSNPNLYWYRQAAGRGLQLLFYSVGIGQISSEVPQNLSASRPQDRQFILSSKKLLLSDSGFYLCAWSVSADEQYFGPGTRLTVT.

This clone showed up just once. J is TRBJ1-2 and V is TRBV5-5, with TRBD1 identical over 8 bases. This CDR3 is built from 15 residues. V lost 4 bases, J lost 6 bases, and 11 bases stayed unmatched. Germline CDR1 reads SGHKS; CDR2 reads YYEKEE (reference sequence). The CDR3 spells CASSPSDRDIHGYTF. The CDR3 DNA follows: TGTGCCAGCAGCCCTTCGGACAGGGACATCCATGGCTACACCTTC.

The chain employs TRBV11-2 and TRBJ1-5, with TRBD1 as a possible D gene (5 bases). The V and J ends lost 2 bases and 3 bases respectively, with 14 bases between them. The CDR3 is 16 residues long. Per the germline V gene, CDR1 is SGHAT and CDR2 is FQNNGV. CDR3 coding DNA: TGTGCCAGCAGCTTAACAGGAAGCCAACTCAATCAGCCCCAGCATTTT. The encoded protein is CASSLTGSQLNQPQHF. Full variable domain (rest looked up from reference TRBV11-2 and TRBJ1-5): EAGVAQSPRYKIIEKRQSVAFWCNPISGHATLYWYQQILGQGPKLLIQFQNNGVVDDSQLPKDRFSAERLKGVDSTLKIQPAKLEDSAVYLCASSLTGSQLNQPQHFGDGTRLSIL.

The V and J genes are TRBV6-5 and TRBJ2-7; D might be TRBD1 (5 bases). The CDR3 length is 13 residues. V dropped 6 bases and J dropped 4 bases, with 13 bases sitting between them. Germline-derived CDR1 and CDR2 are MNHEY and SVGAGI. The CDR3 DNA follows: TGTGCCAGCAGGGCGATAGACAGTTACGAGCAGTACTTC. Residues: CASRAIDSYEQYF.

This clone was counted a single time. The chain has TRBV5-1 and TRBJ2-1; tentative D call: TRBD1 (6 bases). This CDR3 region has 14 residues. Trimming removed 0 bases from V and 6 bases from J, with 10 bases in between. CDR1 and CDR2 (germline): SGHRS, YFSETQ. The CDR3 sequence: CASSLEQGGNEQFF. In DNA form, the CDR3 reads TGCGCCAGCAGCTTGGAACAGGGTGGCAATGAGCAGTTCTTC. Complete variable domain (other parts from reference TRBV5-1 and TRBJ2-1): KAGVTQTPRYLIKTRGQQVTLSCSPISGHRSVSWYQQTPGQGLQFLFEYFSETQRNKGNFPGRFSGRQFSNSRSEMNVSTLELGDSALYLCASSLEQGGNEQFFGPGTRLTVL.

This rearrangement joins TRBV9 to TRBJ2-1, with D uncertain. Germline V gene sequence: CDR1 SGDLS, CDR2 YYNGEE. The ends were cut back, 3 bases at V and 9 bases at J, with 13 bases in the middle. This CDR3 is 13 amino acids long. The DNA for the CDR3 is TGTGCCAGCAGCGGAGGTGGGATGGGTGAGCAGTTCTTC. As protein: CASSGGGMGEQFF.

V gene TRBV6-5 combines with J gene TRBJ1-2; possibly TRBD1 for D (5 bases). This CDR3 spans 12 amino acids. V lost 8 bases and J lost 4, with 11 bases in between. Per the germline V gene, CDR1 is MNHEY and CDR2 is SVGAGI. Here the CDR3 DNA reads TGTGCCAGCCATGCAGGGCCCTATGGCTACACCTTC. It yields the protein CASHAGPYGYTF.